The next 14 T cell receptor beta chains were all read from a single sample in a study of shared T cell receptors in the human thymus. Method: immunoSEQ multiplex PCR; TCRdb's copy keeps in-frame clones and lacks some. This table has hundreds of thousands of clones, 80% to 90% appearing once. This sample was also put to use in a study of human thymus T cells.

Sequencing was carried out using thymocytes. The receptor set was obtained from a boy younger than two with a congenital heart defect.

V is TRBV9 and J is TRBJ2-1, with TRBD2 identical over 13 bases. The CDR3 is made up of 16 amino acids. CDR1 is SGDLS and CDR2 is YYNGEE in the germline V gene. V trimming: 2 bases; J trimming: 9 bases; junction bases outside the gene matches: 8. DNA of the CDR3: TGTGCCAGCAGCGTCCGGACTAGCGGGGGACCGGGTGAGCAGTTCTTC. Translated, it gives CASSVRTSGGPGEQFF.

A few counts support this clone. The V call is TRBV2, the J call TRBJ1-1; TRBD1 aligns across 7 bases. Per germline, CDR1 SNHLY and CDR2 FYNNEI. The V and J ends lost 4 bases and 3 bases, in that order; junction bases with no gene match: 8. This CDR3 contains 15 residues. The CDR3 DNA follows: TGTGCCAGCAGTGGAGAGGGTCAGGGGGACACTGAAGCTTTCTTT. Protein sequence: CASSGEGQGDTEAFF.

This clone appeared once. The chain has TRBV11-2 and TRBJ2-5; D possibly corresponds to TRBD1 (5 bases). CDR1 is SGHAT and CDR2 is FQNNGV in the germline V gene. CDR3 length: 12 residues. The V gene lost 4 bases and the J gene lost 5 bases, with 8 bases spanning the gap. CDR3: CASSWGWETQYF. The CDR3 region has the DNA TGTGCCAGCAGCTGGGGCTGGGAGACCCAGTACTTC.

This chain joins TRBV9 and TRBJ2-3, with 8 bases aligning to TRBD2. Trimming at V came to 1 base and at J to 7 bases, leaving 17 bases not matched to a gene. Germline V lookup: CDR1 SGDLS, CDR2 YYNGEE. CDR3 length: 18 residues. CDR3 bases: TGTGCCAGCAGCGTACCTAGGGGGTCGGCGGGGGGTAAAAATACGCAGTATTTT. Translated: CASSVPRGSAGGKNTQYF.

The CDR3 loop reads CACTPRGPLNQPQHF. CDR3 DNA sequence: TGTGCCTGCACCCCAAGGGGGCCTCTGAATCAGCCCCAGCATTTT. V is TRBV30 and J is TRBJ1-5, with TRBD1 matching 7 bases. The germline V gene encodes CDR1 GTSNPN and CDR2 SVGIG (reference sequence). Trimming took 6 bases from V and 4 from J; bases not matched to a gene: 12. The CDR3 has 15 amino acids.

The CDR3 DNA follows: TGTGCCGGGGGGTCGGGGGTAGACTATGGCTACACCTTC. Amino acid sequence: CAGGSGVDYGYTF. The V call is TRBV6-1, the J call TRBJ1-2; D is possibly TRBD1 (5 bases). Trimming stripped 11 bases from V and 3 bases from J, with 16 bases between. The CDR3 loop spans 13 amino acids. Germline V gene data show CDR1 as MNHNS and CDR2 as SASEGT.

The chain joins TRBV2 to TRBJ2-1, with TRBD2 matching over 9 bases. V shed 2 bases, J shed 8 bases, and the junction held 10 bases outside the gene matches. The germline V gene has CDR1 SNHLY and CDR2 FYNNEI. The CDR3 consists of 16 residues. CDR3 bases: TGTGCCAGCAGTGAATGGATGCGGGGGGGCGTCTATGAGCAGTTCTTC. This translates into CASSEWMRGGVYEQFF.

The chain recombines TRBV9 with TRBJ1-1, with D hard to call. The germline gives CDR1 SGDLS, CDR2 YYNGEE. This CDR3 contains 13 residues. Trimming cost V 1 base and J 8 bases, with 12 bases left between them. The CDR3 here is CASSVWASTEAFF. In nucleotides, the CDR3 is TGTGCCAGCAGCGTATGGGCCAGCACAGAAGCTTTCTTT.

The chain has TRBV6-1 and TRBJ1-3; D ambiguous. Per germline, CDR1 MNHNS and CDR2 SASEGT. Deletions cut 4 bases from V and 0 bases from J, with 7 bases between. The CDR3 sequence is 14 residues long. In DNA form, the CDR3 reads TGTGCCAGCAGTGGAGGCGTCTCTGGAAACACCATATATTTT. It specifies CASSGGVSGNTIYF.

The chain employs TRBV19 and TRBJ2-2; TRBD1 is a possible D gene (6 bases). Trimming pared 4 bases from V and 5 bases from J, leaving 23 bases between. The CDR3 covers 18 residues. Germline V gene lookup returns CDR1 LNHDA and CDR2 SQIVND (reference sequence). CDR3 region: CASSNPDKDRRRTGELFF. The CDR3 DNA sequence: TGTGCCAGTAGTAACCCTGACAAAGACAGGCGACGGACCGGGGAGCTGTTTTTT.

In the case of this clone: At one end the junction does not follow the germline gene, possibly because of a read error. The sample has other DNA sequences that encode this CDR3 too. This chain links TRBV25-1 with TRBJ1-2, with D unclear. Germline-derived CDR1 and CDR2 are MGHDK and SYGVNS. The CDR3 consists of 13 residues. The CDR3 region is CASSEWAVYGYTF. The CDR3 DNA reads TGCGCCAGCAGTGAATGGGCAGTTTATGGCTACACCTTC.

The J gene is TRBJ2-3, the V gene TRBV5-6, with D perhaps matching TRBD2 (6 bases). The germline V gene has CDR1 SGHDT and CDR2 YYEEEE. Trimming took 2 bases from V and 5 from J, leaving 21 bases between them. The CDR3 is made up of 17 amino acids. CDR3 sequence: CASSFDELTGEEDTQYF. Written as DNA, the CDR3 is TGTGCCAGCAGCTTCGATGAACTCACGGGGGAGGAAGATACGCAGTATTTT.

The CDR3 loop reads CASSPKGRVGTEAFF. For the CDR3, the DNA is TGCGCCAGCAGCCCGAAGGGGAGGGTTGGCACTGAAGCTTTCTTT. The J gene is TRBJ1-1, the V gene TRBV5-1; TRBD1 is a possible D gene (5 bases). Trimming took 4 bases from V and 4 from J, leaving 17 bases between them. The length of the CDR3 is 15 residues. Germline values: CDR1 SGHRS, CDR2 YFSETQ.

This chain connects TRBV11-2 to TRBJ1-2; possible D gene TRBD1, 5 bases. Per germline, CDR1 SGHAT and CDR2 FQNNGV. Trimming removed 5 bases from V and 6 bases from J, with 13 bases in between. The CDR3 length is 13 residues. The CDR3 nucleotides read TGTGCCAGCAGCCCCCCGGGGGTGGATGGCTACACCTTC. It encodes CASSPPGVDGYTF.